These T cell receptor beta chains were read from a single sample in a study of cytomegalovirus exposure and HLA in healthy donors. The table came from immunoSEQ multiplex PCR; TCRdb's copy has only in-frame clones and leaves some out. The repertoire includes a few hundred thousand clones, 83% of them detected once, and around 1.5% sits in the top ten. Sequenced input: PBMCs. The receptor source for this set is a girl aged 10 to 17 in good health and CMV-seronegative. Both conserved end residues are part of each CDR3.

j_call,v_call,cdr3_aa
TRBJ1-2,TRBV7-9,CASSLASFGADETNYGYTF
TRBJ2-7,TRBV27,CASSSRPGSSYEQYF
TRBJ2-7,TRBV27,CASSLSRRLATDEQYF
TRBJ2-1,TRBV18,CASSPGGYNEQFF
TRBJ2-7,TRBV6-5,CASSYSSLASNEQYF
TRBJ2-2,TRBV2,CASMFWRTGQTGELFF
TRBJ2-5,TRBV29-1,CSVTSGKETQYF
TRBJ1-1,TRBV10-3,CATRGQNTEAFF
TRBJ1-2,TRBV9,CASSDQTVYGYTF
TRBJ1-1,TRBV7-2,CASSFRSTRTGKNTEAFF
TRBJ1-3,TRBV7-2,CASSLVWSPSGNTIYF
TRBJ1-2,TRBV5-8,CASSENDSYGYTF
TRBJ2-3,TRBV28,CASRSGTGVGTQYF
TRBJ2-7,TRBV18,CASSPPGGDYEQYF
TRBJ1-3,TRBV28,CASSLDRVSGNTIYF
TRBJ1-5,TRBV28,CASSVQGYGQPQHF
TRBJ1-4,TRBV28,CASSLVGQGYEKLFF
TRBJ1-2,TRBV15,CATSRVGDREYGYTF